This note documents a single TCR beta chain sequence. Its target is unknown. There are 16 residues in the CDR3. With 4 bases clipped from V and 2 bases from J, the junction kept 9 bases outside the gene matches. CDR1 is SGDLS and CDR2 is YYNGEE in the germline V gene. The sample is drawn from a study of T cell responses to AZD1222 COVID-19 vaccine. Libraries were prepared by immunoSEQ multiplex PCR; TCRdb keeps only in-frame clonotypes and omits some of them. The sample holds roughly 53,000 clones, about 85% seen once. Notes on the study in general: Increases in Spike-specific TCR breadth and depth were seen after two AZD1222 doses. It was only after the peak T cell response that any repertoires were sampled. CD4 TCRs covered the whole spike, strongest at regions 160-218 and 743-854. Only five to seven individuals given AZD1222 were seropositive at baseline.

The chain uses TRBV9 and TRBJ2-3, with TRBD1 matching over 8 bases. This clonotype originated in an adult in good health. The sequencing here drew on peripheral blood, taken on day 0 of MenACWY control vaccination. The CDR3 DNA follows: TGTGCCAGCAGCCTCCAGGGGGCGGCTTACACAGATACGCAGTATTTT. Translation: CASSLQGAAYTDTQYF. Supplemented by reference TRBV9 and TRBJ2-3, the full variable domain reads DSGVTQTPKHLITATGQRVTLRCSPRSGDLSVYWYQQSLDQGLQFLIQYYNGEERAKGNILERFSAQQFPDLHSELNLSSLELGDSALYFCASSLQGAAYTDTQYFGPGTRLTVL.